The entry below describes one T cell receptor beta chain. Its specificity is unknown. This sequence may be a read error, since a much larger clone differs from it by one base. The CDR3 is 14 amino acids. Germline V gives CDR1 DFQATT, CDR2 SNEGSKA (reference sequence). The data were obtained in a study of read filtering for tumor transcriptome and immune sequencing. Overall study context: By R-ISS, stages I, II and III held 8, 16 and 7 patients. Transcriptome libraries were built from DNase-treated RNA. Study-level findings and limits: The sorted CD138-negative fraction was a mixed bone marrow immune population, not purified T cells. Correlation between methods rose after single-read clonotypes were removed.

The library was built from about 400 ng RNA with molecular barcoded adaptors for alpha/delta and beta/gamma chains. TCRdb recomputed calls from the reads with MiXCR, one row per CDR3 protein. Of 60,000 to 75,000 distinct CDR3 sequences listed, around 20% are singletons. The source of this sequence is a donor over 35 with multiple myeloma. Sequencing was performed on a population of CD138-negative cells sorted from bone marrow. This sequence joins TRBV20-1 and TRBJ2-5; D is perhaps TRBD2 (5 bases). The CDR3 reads CCATPATPGETQYF. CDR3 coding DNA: TGCTGTGCTACCCCGGCTACCCCGGGGGAGACCCAGTACTTC.